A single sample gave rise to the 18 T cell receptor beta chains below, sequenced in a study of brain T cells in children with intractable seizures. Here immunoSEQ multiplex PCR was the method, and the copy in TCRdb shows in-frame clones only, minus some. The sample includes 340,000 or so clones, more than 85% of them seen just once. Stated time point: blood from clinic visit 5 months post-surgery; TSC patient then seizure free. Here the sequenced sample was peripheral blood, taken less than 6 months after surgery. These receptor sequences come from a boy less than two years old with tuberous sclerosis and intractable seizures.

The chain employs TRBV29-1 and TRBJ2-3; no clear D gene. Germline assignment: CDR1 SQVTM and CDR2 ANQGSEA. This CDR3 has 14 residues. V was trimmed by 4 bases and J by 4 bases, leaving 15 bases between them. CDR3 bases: TGCAGCGTTGGGGGTGAAGCGAAAGCAGATACGCAGTATTTT. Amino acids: CSVGGEAKADTQYF.

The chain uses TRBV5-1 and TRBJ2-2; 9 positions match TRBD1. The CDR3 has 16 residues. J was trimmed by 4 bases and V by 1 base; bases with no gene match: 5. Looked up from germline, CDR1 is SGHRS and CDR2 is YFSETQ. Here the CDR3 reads CASSLRRGQGTGELFF. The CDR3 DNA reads TGCGCCAGCAGCTTGCGGAGGGGACAGGGCACCGGGGAGCTGTTTTTT. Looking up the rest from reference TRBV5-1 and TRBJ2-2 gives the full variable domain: KAGVTQTPRYLIKTRGQQVTLSCSPISGHRSVSWYQQTPGQGLQFLFEYFSETQRNKGNFPGRFSGRQFSNSRSEMNVSTLELGDSALYLCASSLRRGQGTGELFFGEGSRLTVL.

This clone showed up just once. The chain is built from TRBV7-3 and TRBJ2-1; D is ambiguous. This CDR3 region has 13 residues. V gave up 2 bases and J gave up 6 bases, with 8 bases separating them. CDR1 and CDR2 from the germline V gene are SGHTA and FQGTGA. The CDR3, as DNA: TGTGCCAGCAGCTTATGGGCCGGCAATGAGCAGTTCTTC. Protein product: CASSLWAGNEQFF.

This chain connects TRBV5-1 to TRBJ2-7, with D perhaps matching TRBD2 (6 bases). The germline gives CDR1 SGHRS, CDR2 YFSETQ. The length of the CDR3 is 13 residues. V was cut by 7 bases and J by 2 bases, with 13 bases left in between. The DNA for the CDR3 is TGCGCCAGCCGCCGGGACTCCACCTACGAGCAGTACTTC. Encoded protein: CASRRDSTYEQYF.

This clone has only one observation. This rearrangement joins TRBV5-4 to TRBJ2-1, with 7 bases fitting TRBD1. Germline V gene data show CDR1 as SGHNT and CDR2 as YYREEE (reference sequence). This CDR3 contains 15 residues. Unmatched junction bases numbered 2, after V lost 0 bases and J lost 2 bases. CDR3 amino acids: CASSLGQGAYNEQFF. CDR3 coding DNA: TGTGCCAGCAGCTTGGGACAGGGAGCCTACAATGAGCAGTTCTTC. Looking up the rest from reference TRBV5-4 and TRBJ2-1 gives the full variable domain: ETGVTQSPTHLIKTRGQQVTLRCSSQSGHNTVSWYQQALGQGPQFIFQYYREEENGRGNFPPRFSGLQFPNYSSELNVNALELDDSALYLCASSLGQGAYNEQFFGPGTRLTVL.

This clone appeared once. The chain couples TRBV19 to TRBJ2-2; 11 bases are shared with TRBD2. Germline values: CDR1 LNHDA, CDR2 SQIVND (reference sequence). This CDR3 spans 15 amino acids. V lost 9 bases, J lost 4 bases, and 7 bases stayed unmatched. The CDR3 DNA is TGTGCCAGCTTCCCCGGGACTAGCGGCACCGGGGAGCTGTTTTTT. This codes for CASFPGTSGTGELFF.

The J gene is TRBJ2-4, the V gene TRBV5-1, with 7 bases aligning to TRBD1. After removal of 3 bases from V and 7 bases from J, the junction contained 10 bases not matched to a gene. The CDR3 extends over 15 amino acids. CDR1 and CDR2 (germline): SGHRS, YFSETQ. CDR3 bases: TGCGCCAGCAGCTCGGGACAGCTTGATGGGAACATTCAGTACTTC. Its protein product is CASSSGQLDGNIQYF.

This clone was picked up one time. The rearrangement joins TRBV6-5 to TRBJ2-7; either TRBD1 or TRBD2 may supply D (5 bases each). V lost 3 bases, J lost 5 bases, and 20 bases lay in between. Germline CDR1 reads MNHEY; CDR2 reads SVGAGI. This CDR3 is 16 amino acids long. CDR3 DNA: TGTGCCAGCAGTTATGGGAGTGGGGCCCAATCCCACGAGCAGTACTTC. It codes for CASSYGSGAQSHEQYF.

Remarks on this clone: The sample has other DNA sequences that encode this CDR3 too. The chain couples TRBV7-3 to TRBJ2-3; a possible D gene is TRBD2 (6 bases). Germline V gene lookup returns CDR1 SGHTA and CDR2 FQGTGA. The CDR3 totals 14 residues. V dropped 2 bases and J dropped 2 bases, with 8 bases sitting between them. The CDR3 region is CASSLGGYTDTQYF. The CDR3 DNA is TGTGCCAGCAGCTTAGGGGGGTACACAGATACGCAGTATTTT.

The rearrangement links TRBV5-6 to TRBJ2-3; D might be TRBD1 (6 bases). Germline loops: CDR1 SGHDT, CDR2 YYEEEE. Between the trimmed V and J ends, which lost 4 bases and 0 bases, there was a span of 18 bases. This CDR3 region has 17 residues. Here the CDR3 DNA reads TGTGCCAGCAGCACCGTTCTTGGGGGCGCTAGCACAGATACGCAGTATTTT. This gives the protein CASSTVLGGASTDTQYF.

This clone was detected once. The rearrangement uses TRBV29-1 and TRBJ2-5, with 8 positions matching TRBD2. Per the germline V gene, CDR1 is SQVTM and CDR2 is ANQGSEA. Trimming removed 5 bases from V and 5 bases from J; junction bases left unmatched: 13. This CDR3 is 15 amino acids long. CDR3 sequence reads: CSVLGAGGAWETQYF. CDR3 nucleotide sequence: TGCAGCGTTCTCGGAGCCGGGGGGGCCTGGGAGACCCAGTACTTC. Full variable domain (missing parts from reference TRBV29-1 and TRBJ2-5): SAVISQKPSRDICQRGTSLTIQCQVDSQVTMMFWYRQQPGQSLTLIATANQGSEATYESGFVIDKFPISRPNLTFSTLTVSNMSPEDSSIYLCSVLGAGGAWETQYFGPGTRLLVL.

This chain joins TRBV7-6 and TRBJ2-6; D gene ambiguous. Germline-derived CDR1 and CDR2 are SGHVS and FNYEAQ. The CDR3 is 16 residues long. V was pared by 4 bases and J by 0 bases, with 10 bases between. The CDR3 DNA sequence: TGTGCCAGCAGCTCCGGCCGGAGCTCTGGGGCCAACGTCCTGACTTTC. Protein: CASSSGRSSGANVLTF.

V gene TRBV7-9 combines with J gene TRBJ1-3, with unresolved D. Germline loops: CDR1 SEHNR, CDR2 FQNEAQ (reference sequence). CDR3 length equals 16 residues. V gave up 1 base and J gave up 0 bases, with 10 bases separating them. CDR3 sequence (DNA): TGTGCCAGCAGCTTAGGACACTCTGTCTCTGGAAACACCATATATTTT. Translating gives CASSLGHSVSGNTIYF.

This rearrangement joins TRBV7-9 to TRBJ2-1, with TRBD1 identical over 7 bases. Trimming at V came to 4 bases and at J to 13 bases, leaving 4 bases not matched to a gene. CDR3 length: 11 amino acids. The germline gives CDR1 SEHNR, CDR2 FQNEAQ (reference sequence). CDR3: CASSSQGSQFF. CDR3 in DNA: TGTGCCAGCAGCTCACAGGGGTCTCAGTTCTTC. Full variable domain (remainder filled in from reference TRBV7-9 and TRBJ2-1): DTGVSQNPRHKITKRGQNVTFRCDPISEHNRLYWYRQTLGQGPEFLTYFQNEAQLEKSRLLSDRFSAERPKGSFSTLEIQRTEQGDSAMYLCASSSQGSQFFGPGTRLTVL.

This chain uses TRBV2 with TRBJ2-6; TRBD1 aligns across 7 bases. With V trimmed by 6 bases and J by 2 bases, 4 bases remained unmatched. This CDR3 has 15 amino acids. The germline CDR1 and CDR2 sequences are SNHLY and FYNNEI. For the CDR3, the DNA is TGTGCCAGCAGGAGGGACAGAACTGGGGCCAACGTCCTGACTTTC. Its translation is CASRRDRTGANVLTF.

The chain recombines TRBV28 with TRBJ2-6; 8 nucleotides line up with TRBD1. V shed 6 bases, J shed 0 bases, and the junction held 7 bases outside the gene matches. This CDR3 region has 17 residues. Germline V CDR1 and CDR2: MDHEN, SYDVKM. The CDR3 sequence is CASSHRGYRSGANVLTF. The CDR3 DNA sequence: TGTGCCAGCAGCCACAGGGGGTATCGCTCTGGGGCCAACGTCCTGACTTTC. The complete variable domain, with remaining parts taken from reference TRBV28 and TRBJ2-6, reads DVKVTQSSRYLVKRTGEKVFLECVQDMDHENMFWYRQDPGLGLRLIYFSYDVKMKEKGDIPEGYSVSREKKERFSLILESASTNQTSMYLCASSHRGYRSGANVLTFGAGSRLTVL.

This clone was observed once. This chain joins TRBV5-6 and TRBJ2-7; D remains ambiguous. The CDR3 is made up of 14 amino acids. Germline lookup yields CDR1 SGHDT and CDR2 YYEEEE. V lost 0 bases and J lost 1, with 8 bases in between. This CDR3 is CASSLGRFSYEQYF. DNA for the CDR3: TGTGCCAGCAGCTTGGGCCGCTTTTCCTACGAGCAGTACTTC.

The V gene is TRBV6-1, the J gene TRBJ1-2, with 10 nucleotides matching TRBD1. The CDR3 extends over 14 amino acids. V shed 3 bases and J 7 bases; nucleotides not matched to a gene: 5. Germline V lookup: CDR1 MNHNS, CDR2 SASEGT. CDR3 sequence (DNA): TGTGCCAGCAGTGAGATCGGACAGGGGGGTGGCTACACCTTC. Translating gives CASSEIGQGGGYTF.